Listed here are 14 T cell receptor beta chains from one sample, sequenced in a study of cytomegalovirus exposure and HLA in healthy donors. PCR was performed using 60 Vbeta and 13 Jbeta primers. The protocol was immunoSEQ multiplex PCR, while the TCRdb copy is restricted to in-frame clones and leaves out a portion. The data show about 110,000 clones, about 77% seen once. Sequences were obtained from PBMCs. These receptors came from a woman aged 25 to 39 in good health and CMV-seropositive.

This clone was observed many times. The J gene is TRBJ2-2, the V gene TRBV6-5; no clear D gene. The CDR3 runs 12 residues. CDR1 is MNHEY, CDR2 SVGAGI, per germline. The V gene lost 8 bases and the J gene lost 3 bases, with 7 bases spanning the gap. The CDR3 spells CASARYTGELFF. In nucleotides, the CDR3 is TGTGCCAGCGCTCGGTACACCGGGGAGCTGTTTTTT.

The chain links TRBV30 to TRBJ1-4, with TRBD1 identical over 7 bases. The V gene end was trimmed by 4 bases and the J gene end by 7 bases; junction bases not matched to a gene: 9. The CDR3 is 14 residues long. Germline CDR1 reads GTSNPN; CDR2 reads SVGIG (reference sequence). The CDR3 sequence is CAWTMTGYSEKLFF. In DNA form, the CDR3 reads TGTGCCTGGACCATGACAGGGTATAGTGAAAAACTGTTTTTT.

The sample holds one count of this clone. This chain links TRBV2 with TRBJ2-5; D perhaps matches TRBD1 (5 bases). The CDR3 has 14 amino acids. Per the germline V gene, CDR1 is SNHLY and CDR2 is FYNNEI. The germline V and J ends were trimmed by 2 bases and 5 bases, with 12 bases remaining between them. DNA of the CDR3: TGTGCCAGCAGTGAAAATCTCAAGGGGGAGACCCAGTACTTC. Protein product: CASSENLKGETQYF.

The chain uses TRBV11-2 and TRBJ2-3, with 10 positions matching TRBD2. Germline loops: CDR1 SGHAT, CDR2 FQNNGV. The junction had 9 bases not matched to a gene; V was cut back by 7 bases and J by 5 bases. This CDR3 contains 15 residues. The CDR3 DNA follows: TGTGCCAGCATCCCTAGCGGGAGCAGTGGAGATACGCAGTATTTT. This translates into CASIPSGSSGDTQYF. Looking up the rest from reference TRBV11-2 and TRBJ2-3 gives the full variable domain: EAGVAQSPRYKIIEKRQSVAFWCNPISGHATLYWYQQILGQGPKLLIQFQNNGVVDDSQLPKDRFSAERLKGVDSTLKIQPAKLEDSAVYLCASIPSGSSGDTQYFGPGTRLTVL.

This clone was seen a single time. The V and J genes are TRBV5-6 and TRBJ2-5; 7 bases match TRBD1. Per the germline V gene, CDR1 is SGHDT and CDR2 is YYEEEE. This CDR3 has 14 residues. V was pared by 4 bases and J by 3 bases, with 6 bases of the junction left unmatched. The CDR3 DNA is TGTGCCAGCAGCGCCGGGACAGCTGAAGAGACCCAGTACTTC. This gives the protein CASSAGTAEETQYF.

The gene calls are TRBV5-4 and TRBJ1-2; possibly TRBD1 for D (6 bases). CDR1 is SGHNT and CDR2 is YYREEE in the germline V gene (reference sequence). The V gene lost 2 bases and the J gene lost 3 bases, with 11 bases spanning the gap. The length of the CDR3 is 14 residues. The CDR3 protein is CASSFQGRDYGYTF. For the CDR3, the DNA is TGTGCCAGCAGCTTCCAGGGGCGCGACTATGGCTACACCTTC.

This sequence joins TRBV5-1 and TRBJ1-1; D remains ambiguous. The ends were cut back, 0 bases at V and 1 base at J, with 10 bases in the middle. In germline, CDR1 is SGHRS, CDR2 YFSETQ. This CDR3 has 15 amino acids. DNA for the CDR3: TGCGCCAGCAGCTTGGACGGCGGAGGGAACACTGAAGCTTTCTTT. Translation gives CASSLDGGGNTEAFF.

This clone occurred a few times. The rearrangement links TRBV5-1 to TRBJ1-1; D is perhaps TRBD1 (6 bases). Germline V CDR1 and CDR2: SGHRS, YFSETQ. CDR3 size: 13 residues. The V end was cut by 8 bases, the J end by 0 bases, with 11 bases between. CDR3 loop: CASWGTLNTEAFF. The CDR3 nucleotides are TGCGCCAGTTGGGGGACATTGAACACTGAAGCTTTCTTT.

The chain is built from TRBV2 and TRBJ1-5; D is unclear. The CDR3 extends over 14 amino acids. Between the trimmed V and J ends, which lost 1 base and 4 bases, there was a span of 8 bases. Germline values: CDR1 SNHLY, CDR2 FYNNEI. CDR3 nucleotides: TGTGCCAGCAGTGAAGTTGGCGGAAATCAGCCCCAGCATTTT. Translated: CASSEVGGNQPQHF.

This chain connects TRBV30 to TRBJ2-1; the D is unclear. CDR3 length: 13 residues. V was pared by 3 bases and J by 8 bases, with 14 bases between. Germline CDR1 reads GTSNPN; CDR2 reads SVGIG (reference sequence). CDR3 amino acids: CAWSIMLGHEQFF. The CDR3 DNA reads TGTGCCTGGAGCATAATGCTAGGCCATGAGCAGTTCTTC. Full variable domain (remainder filled in from reference TRBV30 and TRBJ2-1): SQTIHQWPATLVQPVGSPLSLECTVEGTSNPNLYWYRQAAGRGLQLLFYSVGIGQISSEVPQNLSASRPQDRQFILSSKKLLLSDSGFYLCAWSIMLGHEQFFGPGTRLTVL.

This clone was observed once. The chain recombines TRBV5-4 with TRBJ1-1, with D possibly TRBD1 on 5 matching bases. CDR1 and CDR2 from the germline V gene are SGHNT and YYREEE (reference sequence). The ends were cut back, 0 bases at V and 0 bases at J, with 15 bases in the middle. This CDR3 region has 17 residues. In DNA form, the CDR3 reads TGTGCCAGCAGCTTGGGGCAGGGTTTTGCTGTGAACACTGAAGCTTTCTTT. Translation: CASSLGQGFAVNTEAFF.

The rearrangement joins TRBV4-1 to TRBJ1-6; 9 nucleotides agree with TRBD1. J was trimmed by 8 bases and V by 1 base; bases with no gene match: 9. The CDR3 is made up of 17 amino acids. Germline V gene data show CDR1 as MGHRA and CDR2 as YSYEKL. CDR3 residues: CASSQASHRGLYSPLHF. CDR3 DNA sequence: TGCGCCAGCAGCCAAGCCTCTCACAGGGGGCTATATTCACCCCTCCACTTT.

In DNA form, the CDR3 reads TGTGCCTGGAAAATGTGGGGGGGGAACACTGAAGCTTTCTTT. Translation gives CAWKMWGGNTEAFF. The chain recombines TRBV30 with TRBJ1-1; tentatively, D is TRBD1 (5 bases). This CDR3 has 14 amino acids. CDR1 is GTSNPN, CDR2 SVGIG, per germline (reference sequence). Trimming took 4 bases from V and 1 from J, leaving 13 bases between them.

The rearrangement uses TRBV30 and TRBJ2-3; 13 nucleotides align to TRBD2. There are 17 residues in the CDR3. The V gene's germline CDR1 is GTSNPN and CDR2 SVGIG (reference sequence). V lost 0 bases, J lost 5 bases, and 8 bases stayed unmatched. The CDR3 loop is CAWSVFRTSGGVDTQYF. Written as DNA, the CDR3 is TGTGCCTGGAGTGTCTTTAGGACTAGCGGGGGTGTAGATACGCAGTATTTT.